The 28 T cell receptor beta chains below were found in one sample sequenced in a study of T cells after yellow fever vaccination. TCRdb redid the calling of the 5' RACE reads with MiXCR, one entry per CDR3 protein. The sample shows 200,000 to 300,000 distinct CDR3 sequences, approximately 3.6% of them seen only once. This sample comprised PBMCs, obtained 15 days after the yellow fever booster vaccination. These TCRs come from a man between 18 and 29 years old who received the YFV17D yellow fever vaccine.

This clonotype was counted many times. The chain carries TRBV5-1 and TRBJ2-7; possibly TRBD2 for D (5 bases). The CDR3 length is 14 residues. The V and J ends lost 0 bases and 3 bases respectively, with 10 bases between them. Germline V gives CDR1 SGHRS, CDR2 YFSETQ. CDR3 loop: CASSLADSSYEQYF. CDR3 coding DNA: TGCGCCAGCAGCTTGGCGGACTCAAGCTACGAGCAGTACTTC.

In this sample, this clonotype turned up many times. In DNA form, the CDR3 reads TGCGCCAGCAGCTTGCCTACCAAAGAGACCCAGTACTTC. Translated, it gives CASSLPTKETQYF. V is TRBV5-1 and J is TRBJ2-5; D gene ambiguous. V was trimmed by 1 base and J by 3 bases, leaving 7 bases between them. Germline CDR1 is SGHRS and CDR2 is YFSETQ. The CDR3 covers 13 residues.

The V gene is TRBV29-1, the J gene TRBJ2-7; no reliable D call. The last part of the DNA fits TRBJ2-5 better; the J call may be wrong. The germline gives CDR1 SQVTM, CDR2 ANQGSEA. The CDR3 covers 12 residues. The CDR3 region is CSVANSVETQYF. For the CDR3, the DNA is TGCAGCGTTGCGAATAGTGTGGAGACCCAGTACTTC.

In its sample, this clonotype was seen many times. The CDR3 loop reads CATSRDATLGGRETQYF. The CDR3 region has the DNA TGTGCCACCAGCAGAGACGCGACGTTGGGGGGGAGGGAGACCCAGTACTTC. The J gene is TRBJ2-5, the V gene TRBV15, with 7 bases identical to TRBD2. V dropped 0 bases and J dropped 5; count of bases not matched to a gene: 12. The CDR3 has 17 amino acids. From germline, CDR1 is LNHNV and CDR2 YYDKDF (reference sequence).

This clonotype was seen at least ten times. The chain carries TRBV6-6 and TRBJ2-7, with a possible D match to TRBD2 (5 bases). Per germline, CDR1 MNHNY and CDR2 SVGAGI (reference sequence). CDR3 length equals 12 residues. Trimming left V 5 bases short and J 6 bases short, with 11 bases between. The CDR3 spells CASSAGISEQYV. The CDR3, as DNA: TGTGCCAGCAGTGCGGGTATTTCCGAGCAGTACGTC.

This clonotype was counted a few times. The chain couples TRBV5-1 to TRBJ2-5; 16 nucleotides agree with TRBD2. This CDR3 is built from 17 residues. Germline lookup yields CDR1 SGHRS and CDR2 YFSETQ. The trim removed 4 bases at V and 2 bases at J, leaving 5 bases unmatched. CDR3 bases: TGCGCCAGCAGCGCCGGGACTAGCGGGGGGGATCAAGAGACCCAGTACTTC. It yields the protein CASSAGTSGGDQETQYF.

V gene TRBV7-2 combines with J gene TRBJ2-1; 13 positions agree with TRBD2. Unmatched junction bases numbered 8, after V lost 5 bases and J lost 1 base. Germline CDR1 is SGHTA and CDR2 is FQGNSA. The CDR3 consists of 18 residues. DNA for the CDR3: TGTGCCAGCAGCCCCCAACTAGCGGGGGGGCCATCCTACAATGAGCAGTTCTTC. Translation gives CASSPQLAGGPSYNEQFF.

The chain combines TRBV11-1 with TRBJ1-5; tentatively, D is TRBD1 (5 bases). Germline V gene sequence: CDR1 SGHAT, CDR2 FQDESV (reference sequence). V shed 2 bases and J shed 5 bases, with 10 bases lying between them. The CDR3 consists of 14 residues. The CDR3 sequence: CASSLNPTDQPQHF. CDR3 nucleotide sequence: TGTGCCAGCAGCTTAAATCCGACAGATCAGCCCCAGCATTTT. Full variable domain (missing parts from reference TRBV11-1 and TRBJ1-5): EAEVAQSPRYKITEKSQAVAFWCDPISGHATLYWYRQILGQGPELLVQFQDESVVDDSQLPKDRFSAERLKGVDSTLKIQPAELGDSAMYLCASSLNPTDQPQHFGDGTRLSIL.

This clonotype appeared many times. The chain employs TRBV10-3 and TRBJ2-7; weak D call: TRBD2 (5 bases). Germline CDR1 and CDR2: ENHRY and SYGVKD. V lost 2 bases and J lost 0, with 11 bases in between. The CDR3 contains 15 residues. CDR3 DNA: TGTGCCATCAGTGAGGCTAGCTCCGGCTCCTACGAGCAGTACTTC. It is translated as CAISEASSGSYEQYF.

This clonotype was recorded many times. The V and J genes are TRBV6-1 and TRBJ2-7, with D unclear. V was cut by 4 bases and J by 0 bases, with 10 bases left in between. Germline assignment: CDR1 MNHNS and CDR2 SASEGT. This CDR3 is built from 14 residues. CDR3 nucleotide sequence: TGTGCCAGCAGTGGGACGGTGAGCTCCTACGAGCAGTACGTC. This encodes CASSGTVSSYEQYV.

This clonotype was picked up many times. V and J are TRBV18 and TRBJ1-2; D gene ambiguous. CDR3 length: 15 residues. Germline loops: CDR1 KGHSH, CDR2 LQKENI. Trimming took off 5 bases at V and 2 bases at J, with 15 bases between the two ends. CDR3 sequence (DNA): TGTGCCAGCTCATCGAACGCCGGGGAAAACTATGGCTACACCTTC. It codes for CASSSNAGENYGYTF.

A few counts support this clonotype. The chain carries TRBV5-1 and TRBJ1-1; D is uncertain. Trimming removed 5 bases at V and 3 bases at J, with 17 bases between. The CDR3 has 15 amino acids. Germline CDR1 and CDR2: SGHRS and YFSETQ. The CDR3 here is CASSYERAPDTEAFF. CDR3 DNA: TGCGCCAGCAGTTATGAAAGGGCCCCGGACACTGAAGCTTTCTTT. The full variable domain, its missing parts supplied by reference TRBV5-1 and TRBJ1-1, is KAGVTQTPRYLIKTRGQQVTLSCSPISGHRSVSWYQQTPGQGLQFLFEYFSETQRNKGNFPGRFSGRQFSNSRSEMNVSTLELGDSALYLCASSYERAPDTEAFFGQGTRLTVV.

This clonotype was counted at least ten times. The chain has TRBV4-2 and TRBJ2-5; D perhaps matches TRBD2 (6 bases). The CDR3 has 14 amino acids. CDR1 is LGHNA and CDR2 is YNFKEQ in the germline V gene. Trimming took off 2 bases at V and 5 bases at J, with 12 bases between the two ends. CDR3 protein: CASSQRDSGETQYF. The CDR3 nucleotides are TGTGCCAGCAGCCAACGGGACTCGGGCGAGACCCAGTACTTC.

This clonotype was detected many times. The CDR3 DNA is TGTGCCAGCAGCTTGACGGGGAGCTCCTTTACCTACGAGCAGTACGTC. Protein: CASSLTGSSFTYEQYV. The gene calls are TRBV5-6 and TRBJ2-7; D is perhaps TRBD2 (5 bases). Deletions cut 1 base from V and 2 bases from J, with 16 bases between. This CDR3 comprises 16 residues. Germline V CDR1 and CDR2: SGHDT, YYEEEE.

There are many counts of this clonotype. The rearrangement joins TRBV11-2 to TRBJ2-1, with 8 bases aligning to TRBD1. With V trimmed by 7 bases and J by 7 bases, 9 bases remained unmatched. This CDR3 contains 14 residues. Germline CDR1 and CDR2: SGHAT and FQNNGV. CDR3 bases: TGTGCCAGCACCCAGGACAGGGCGGGTAATGAGCAGTTCTTC. Its translation is CASTQDRAGNEQFF.

This clonotype was counted many times. The chain recombines TRBV7-2 with TRBJ2-1; TRBD2 agrees at 7 bases. Trimming cost V 2 bases and J 7 bases; bases outside gene matches: 5. The germline gives CDR1 SGHTA, CDR2 FQGNSA. This CDR3 has 14 residues. For the CDR3, the DNA is TGTGCCAGCAGCTTATTCACGGGGGGAAATGAGCAGTTCTTC. Translation: CASSLFTGGNEQFF. Based on the CDR3 plus reference TRBV7-2 and TRBJ2-1, the full variable domain is GAGVSQSPSNKVTEKGKDVELRCDPISGHTALYWYRQSLGQGLEFLIYFQGNSAPDKSGLPSDRFSAERTGGSVSTLTIQRTQQEDSAVYLCASSLFTGGNEQFFGPGTRLTVL.

This clonotype was seen many times. The rearrangement links TRBV5-1 to TRBJ2-7; D may correspond to TRBD1 or TRBD2 (5 bases each). CDR1 is SGHRS, CDR2 YFSETQ, per germline. The germline V and J ends were trimmed by 3 bases and 7 bases, with 20 bases remaining between them. The CDR3 runs 15 residues. The CDR3 sequence: CASSSEGATTGEQYF. The DNA for the CDR3 is TGCGCCAGCAGCTCCGAAGGGGCCACTACGGGGGAGCAGTACTTC.

This clonotype was detected many times. The chain employs TRBV5-1 and TRBJ2-3; 12 bases line up with TRBD2. V dropped 1 base and J dropped 5; count of bases not matched to a gene: 11. Germline V gene sequence: CDR1 SGHRS, CDR2 YFSETQ. The CDR3 length is 18 residues. CDR3 nucleotide sequence: TGCGCCAGCAGCTTGAAGGCCGGGACTAGCGGGCGAGTAGATACGCAGTATTTT. Residues: CASSLKAGTSGRVDTQYF.

There are many counts of this clonotype. The rearrangement joins TRBV7-2 to TRBJ2-3; maybe TRBD1 (5 bases). Germline CDR1 reads SGHTA; CDR2 reads FQGNSA. V was cut by 5 bases and J by 1 base, with 7 bases left in between. The CDR3 is 13 residues long. The CDR3 sequence: CASSTGRTDTQYF. DNA of the CDR3: TGTGCCAGCAGCACAGGACGCACAGATACGCAGTATTTT.

This clonotype was observed many times. The rearrangement links TRBV18 to TRBJ1-1; D not certain. This CDR3 has 13 residues. Germline V CDR1 and CDR2: KGHSH, LQKENI. Trimming took off 2 bases at V and 4 bases at J, with 8 bases between the two ends. CDR3 sequence reads: CASSPRAGTEAFF. CDR3 nucleotides: TGTGCCAGCTCACCAAGGGCGGGCACTGAAGCTTTCTTT. Supplemented by reference TRBV18 and TRBJ1-1, the full variable domain reads NAGVMQNPRHLVRRRGQEARLRCSPMKGHSHVYWYRQLPEEGLKFMVYLQKENIIDESGMPKERFSAEFPKEGPSILRIQQVVRGDSAAYFCASSPRAGTEAFFGQGTRLTVV.

The chain uses TRBV4-2 and TRBJ2-1; D is perhaps TRBD2 (6 bases). With 8 bases removed from V and 7 bases from J, the gap between germline ends came to 24 bases. The CDR3 has 16 amino acids. Germline-derived CDR1 and CDR2 are LGHNA and YNFKEQ. The CDR3 DNA is TGTGCCAGCCGGTCTGGCGGGGTGCTATCGGGGAATGAGCAGTTCTTC. It codes for CASRSGGVLSGNEQFF.

To note about this clonotype: This may come from a read error, since a much larger clone is one base off. The chain joins TRBV7-9 to TRBJ2-5; 7 bases line up with TRBD2. The CDR3 has 13 amino acids. From germline, CDR1 is SEHNR and CDR2 FQNEAQ (reference sequence). Trimming removed 5 bases from V and 4 bases from J; junction bases left unmatched: 4. The CDR3 region is CASSGTTLETQYF. The CDR3 nucleotides are TGTGCCAGCAGCGGGACTACCCTAGAGACCCAGTACTTC.

This clonotype was observed many times. A read error may produce the germline difference seen at one junction end. The rearrangement joins TRBV7-7 to TRBJ2-5; the D is unclear. CDR3 size: 14 residues. In germline, CDR1 is SSHAT, CDR2 FNYEAQ (reference sequence). In DNA form, the CDR3 reads TGTGCTAGCAGCCCCCGCGCAGGCGCAGAGACCCAGTACTTC. Its protein product is CASSPRAGAETQYF.

This clonotype came up once. It may be a read error: a sequence one base away is much more abundant. The chain's CDR3 is CASSSGGGEIIQYF. DNA for the CDR3: TGTGCCAGCAGCTCGGGAGGGGGCGAAATCATTCAGTACTTC. J is TRBJ2-4 and V is TRBV7-9, with D perhaps TRBD2 (8 bases). Per the germline V gene, CDR1 is SEHNR and CDR2 is FQNEAQ (reference sequence). The CDR3 runs 14 residues. Trimming stripped 4 bases from V and 9 bases from J, with 16 bases between.

This clonotype was counted only a few times. The rearrangement joins TRBV5-1 to TRBJ1-1; 8 bases are shared with TRBD1. This CDR3 has 18 amino acids. Germline V gene lookup returns CDR1 SGHRS and CDR2 YFSETQ. The junction had 13 bases not matched to a gene; V was cut back by 3 bases and J by 0 bases. The CDR3 reads CASSSWTGTESMNTEAFF. As DNA, the CDR3 is TGCGCCAGCAGCTCCTGGACAGGGACCGAATCAATGAACACTGAAGCTTTCTTT.

This clonotype was counted many times. J is TRBJ2-7 and V is TRBV19, with D uncertain. V was clipped by 2 bases and J by 4 bases, with 6 bases between them. The CDR3 runs to 12 residues. CDR1 LNHDA and CDR2 SQIVND come from the germline V gene (reference sequence). This chain's CDR3 is CASSINRYEQYF. The CDR3 DNA follows: TGTGCCAGTAGTATAAACAGATACGAGCAGTACTTC.

This clonotype was observed many times. The chain links TRBV20-1 to TRBJ1-1, with 7 bases identical to TRBD1. The CDR3 is 15 residues long. The V segment lost 5 bases and the J segment 0 bases; nucleotides outside the gene matches: 9. Germline CDR1 and CDR2: DFQATT and SNEGSKA (reference sequence). The CDR3 reads CSAFSSTGLNTEAFF. CDR3 DNA sequence: TGCAGTGCTTTTAGTTCGACAGGGCTGAACACTGAAGCTTTCTTT.

This clonotype was counted many times. The chain recombines TRBV4-3 with TRBJ1-3, with unresolved D. Per germline, CDR1 LGHNA and CDR2 YSLEER. Trimming removed 0 bases from V and 3 bases from J, with 12 bases in between. The CDR3 is made up of 16 amino acids. The chain's CDR3 is CASSQDSRGSGNTIYF. CDR3 sequence (DNA): TGCGCCAGCAGCCAAGATAGCCGCGGGAGTGGAAACACCATATATTTT.